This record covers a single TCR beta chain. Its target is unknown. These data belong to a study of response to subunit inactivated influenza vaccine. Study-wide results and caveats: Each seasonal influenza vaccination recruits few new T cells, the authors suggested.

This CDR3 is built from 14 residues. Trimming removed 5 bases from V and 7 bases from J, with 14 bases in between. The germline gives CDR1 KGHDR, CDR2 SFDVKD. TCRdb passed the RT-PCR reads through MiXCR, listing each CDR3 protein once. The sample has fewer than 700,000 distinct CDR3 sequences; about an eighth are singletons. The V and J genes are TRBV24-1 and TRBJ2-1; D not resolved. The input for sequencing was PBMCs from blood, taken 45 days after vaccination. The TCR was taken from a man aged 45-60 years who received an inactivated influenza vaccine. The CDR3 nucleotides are TGTGCCACCAGTGTCTCATCCAGACGTAATGAGCAGTTCTTC. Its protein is CATSVSSRRNEQFF.